These 22 T cell receptor beta chains originate from one sample sequenced in a study of CD8 T cells in Susac syndrome. A quantity of roughly 0.5 to 1 ug RNA underwent reverse transcription using random hexamers. TCRdb re-derived calls from the immunoSEQ multiplex PCR reads in MiXCR, one entry per CDR3 protein. The profile shows roughly 150,000 distinct CDR3 sequences, 80% to 95% of them singletons. The sequencing input was CD4+ T cells from PBMCs. Receptors were obtained from a human donor in good health.

V and J are TRBV6-5 and TRBJ2-3; the D gene could be TRBD1 or TRBD2 (6 bases each). Germline-derived CDR1 and CDR2 are MNHEY and SVGAGI. V was shortened by 6 bases and J by 5 bases, with 12 bases between the two germline ends. CDR3 length equals 13 residues. This CDR3 is CASSSGGGDTQYF. CDR3 DNA: TGTGCCAGCAGCTCCGGAGGGGGAGATACGCAGTATTTT.

This chain uses TRBV6-5 with TRBJ1-3; D not resolved. V was shortened by 0 bases and J by 4 bases, with 10 bases between the two germline ends. Germline lookup yields CDR1 MNHEY and CDR2 SVGAGI. The CDR3 is 15 residues long. CDR3 DNA sequence: TGTGCCAGCAGTTACTCGAGGGTCTCCGGAAACACCATATATTTT. Its translation: CASSYSRVSGNTIYF.

The chain carries TRBV14 and TRBJ2-5, with TRBD2 matching over 10 bases. The CDR3 loop spans 18 amino acids. V dropped 5 bases and J dropped 1; count of bases not matched to a gene: 13. Germline V gene lookup returns CDR1 SGHDN and CDR2 FVKESK. The CDR3 reads CASSSSRTSGDFQETQYF. The CDR3 DNA follows: TGTGCCAGCAGCTCTTCCCGGACTAGCGGAGATTTCCAAGAGACCCAGTACTTC.

The gene calls are TRBV29-1 and TRBJ2-3; weak D call: TRBD1 (5 bases). The V gene lost 6 bases and the J gene lost 2 bases, with 15 bases spanning the gap. The germline V gene encodes CDR1 SQVTM and CDR2 ANQGSEA. The CDR3 is 14 amino acids. The CDR3 loop is CSVVPGSPTDTQYF. The CDR3 nucleotides read TGCAGCGTCGTACCAGGGTCCCCCACAGATACGCAGTATTTT.

This sequence joins TRBV3-1 and TRBJ1-1; D may be TRBD1 (5 bases). The germline V and J ends were trimmed by 1 base and 7 bases, with 16 bases remaining between them. Per the germline V gene, CDR1 is LGHDT and CDR2 is YNNKEL (reference sequence). CDR3 length equals 15 residues. This CDR3 reads CASSQVPRGLGEAFF. For the CDR3, the DNA is TGTGCCAGCAGCCAAGTCCCTAGGGGCTTGGGTGAAGCTTTCTTT. The whole variable domain, remainder taken from reference TRBV3-1 and TRBJ1-1, is DTAVSQTPKYLVTQMGNDKSIKCEQNLGHDTMYWYKQDSKKFLKIMFSYNNKELIINETVPNRFSPKSPDKAHLNLHINSLELGDSAVYFCASSQVPRGLGEAFFGQGTRLTVV.

The V gene is TRBV13, the J gene TRBJ1-2; D remains ambiguous. Germline-derived CDR1 and CDR2 are PRHDT and FYEKMQ (reference sequence). This CDR3 comprises 12 residues. Trimming pared 2 bases from V and 7 bases from J, leaving 8 bases between. The CDR3, as DNA: TGTGCCAGCAGCTTAAGGGCAGCTGGCTACACCTTC. It codes for CASSLRAAGYTF.

The chain uses TRBV20-1 and TRBJ1-6; D possibly corresponds to TRBD1 (5 bases). Trimming shortened V by 6 bases and J by 9 bases, and 15 bases separated the two germline ends. The CDR3 covers 13 residues. The germline gives CDR1 DFQATT, CDR2 SNEGSKA (reference sequence). The CDR3 loop reads CSATRGAGSPLHF. CDR3 in DNA: TGCAGTGCCACAAGGGGCGCGGGTTCACCCCTCCACTTT.

Worth noting for this clonotype: One end of the junction does not line up with germline, which may come from a read error. This chain uses TRBV12-3 or TRBV12-4 with TRBJ2-5; D is perhaps TRBD2 (5 bases). This CDR3 contains 14 residues. CDR3 bases: TGTGCCAGCAGTTTAGGTCGACTACAAGAGGCCCAGTACTTC. This encodes CASSLGRLQEAQYF.

The J gene is TRBJ2-5, the V gene TRBV7-8; D might be TRBD2 (6 bases). Germline loops: CDR1 SGHVS, CDR2 FQNEAQ. V was cut by 2 bases and J by 2 bases, with 12 bases left in between. This CDR3 has 15 residues. Here the CDR3 DNA reads TGTGCCAGCAGCTTACAATCGGGGGTGCAAGAGACCCAGTACTTC. Translating gives CASSLQSGVQETQYF.

The chain uses TRBV12-3 or TRBV12-4 and TRBJ1-1; 8 bases fit TRBD1. V lost 6 bases to trimming and J lost 7 bases; unmatched junction nucleotides: 10. The CDR3 is 14 amino acids. The CDR3 reads CASRVTGVNGEAFF. CDR3 nucleotide sequence: TGTGCCAGCAGGGTGACAGGGGTTAACGGTGAAGCTTTCTTT.

The chain carries TRBV23-1 and TRBJ2-1; D is perhaps TRBD1 or TRBD2 (5 bases each). TRBV23-1 is given ORF status, its function remaining uncertain. V gave up 0 bases and J gave up 7 bases, with 10 bases separating them. The CDR3 runs to 14 residues. Here the CDR3 reads CASSQSGTTNEQFF. As DNA, the CDR3 is TGCGCCAGCAGTCAATCCGGGACCACTAATGAGCAGTTCTTC.

The rearrangement uses TRBV2 and TRBJ2-7, with D possibly being TRBD1 or TRBD2 (6 bases each). The CDR3 is 14 amino acids. Trimming removed 1 base at V and 12 bases at J, with 19 bases between. The germline V gene has CDR1 SNHLY and CDR2 FYNNEI. CDR3 residues: CASSEGFGGQTLYF. Written as DNA, the CDR3 is TGTGCCAGCAGTGAAGGATTCGGGGGCCAGACCTTGTACTTC.

This chain links TRBV2 with TRBJ1-2, with D unclear. The CDR3 sequence is 13 residues long. CDR1 is SNHLY and CDR2 is FYNNEI in the germline V gene. V lost 5 bases to trimming and J lost 0 bases, with 7 bases between them. The CDR3 spells CASSWEANYGYTF. The CDR3 DNA follows: TGTGCCAGCAGTTGGGAAGCTAACTATGGCTACACCTTC.

The J gene is TRBJ1-1, the V gene TRBV3-1; D gene unclear. V lost 2 bases, J lost 5 bases, and 9 bases lay in between. The CDR3 contains 13 residues. Per germline, CDR1 LGHDT and CDR2 YNNKEL (reference sequence). CDR3 DNA: TGTGCCAGCAGCCAATTTGCGGAGACTGAAGCTTTCTTT. Amino acid sequence: CASSQFAETEAFF.

V is TRBV15 and J is TRBJ1-1; tentatively, D is TRBD1 (5 bases). Per the germline V gene, CDR1 is LNHNV and CDR2 is YYDKDF (reference sequence). The CDR3 is 14 residues long. V dropped 4 bases and J dropped 3 bases, with 12 bases sitting between them. CDR3 loop: CATSIRARDTEAFF. DNA of the CDR3: TGTGCCACCAGCATCCGCGCCAGGGACACTGAAGCTTTCTTT.

The V and J genes are TRBV7-2 and TRBJ1-1; D is undetermined. The V end was cut by 0 bases, the J end by 6 bases, with 8 bases between. The CDR3 spans 13 residues. Germline assignment: CDR1 SGHTA and CDR2 FQGNSA. CDR3 region: CASSLAERAEAFF. Written as DNA, the CDR3 is TGTGCCAGCAGCTTAGCGGAAAGGGCTGAAGCTTTCTTT. Filled out from reference TRBV7-2 and TRBJ1-1, the complete variable domain reads GAGVSQSPSNKVTEKGKDVELRCDPISGHTALYWYRQSLGQGLEFLIYFQGNSAPDKSGLPSDRFSAERTGGSVSTLTIQRTQQEDSAVYLCASSLAERAEAFFGQGTRLTVV.

This clonotype was counted once. The V gene is TRBV2, the J gene TRBJ2-7; TRBD1 is a possible D gene (5 bases). This CDR3 is 14 amino acids long. Germline V CDR1 and CDR2: SNHLY, FYNNEI. V lost 7 bases, J lost 7 bases, and 20 bases lay in between. CDR3 sequence reads: CASTRSDQAGEQYF. The CDR3 DNA reads as TGTGCCAGCACCCGATCCGATCAAGCAGGGGAGCAGTACTTC.

The CDR3 region is CAISGQGGSNSPLHF. DNA of the CDR3: TGTGCCATCTCAGGACAGGGGGGATCTAATTCACCCCTCCACTTT. V gene TRBV10-3 combines with J gene TRBJ1-6; 10 nucleotides match TRBD1. The CDR3 runs 15 residues. Germline lookup yields CDR1 ENHRY and CDR2 SYGVKD. The V segment lost 8 bases and the J segment 6 bases; nucleotides outside the gene matches: 7.

The chain links TRBV27 to TRBJ1-2; D call uncertain. The CDR3 consists of 15 residues. Between the trimmed V and J ends, which lost 4 bases and 6 bases, there was a span of 18 bases. Germline loops: CDR1 MNHEY, CDR2 SMNVEV (reference sequence). CDR3 DNA sequence: TGTGCCAGCAGTTCCCGGGCCCCGACTAAAGATGGCTACACCTTC. Its translation: CASSSRAPTKDGYTF.

A single count supports this clonotype. The rearrangement links TRBV18 to TRBJ2-7, with 14 bases fitting TRBD2. CDR1 and CDR2 (germline): KGHSH, LQKENI. The CDR3 consists of 16 residues. Trimming took 6 bases from V and 5 from J; bases not matched to a gene: 9. The CDR3 region has the DNA TGTGCCAGCTCTCCCGGACTAGCGGGGGGAAATAACGAGCAGTACTTC. The encoded protein is CASSPGLAGGNNEQYF.

This rearrangement joins TRBV29-1 to TRBJ2-7; TRBD1 agrees at 9 bases. CDR3 length: 13 amino acids. The germline gives CDR1 SQVTM, CDR2 ANQGSEA. J lost 5 bases, V lost 8 bases, and 10 bases had no gene match. In nucleotides, the CDR3 is TGCAGCCAAGCCCGGGACAGGGACCACGAGCAGTACTTC. Amino acid sequence: CSQARDRDHEQYF.

The chain couples TRBV15 to TRBJ1-4, with 11 positions matching TRBD1. Germline assignment: CDR1 LNHNV and CDR2 YYDKDF (reference sequence). V was clipped by 5 bases and J by 7 bases; unmatched bases: 3. CDR3 length equals 14 residues. The CDR3 DNA reads TGTGCCACCAGCGGACAGGGGGCGCGTGAAAAACTGTTTTTT. It is translated as CATSGQGAREKLFF.